The rows below give T cell receptor beta chains drawn from one sample of a study of blood T cell repertoires in COVID-19. Method: immunoSEQ multiplex PCR; TCRdb's copy keeps in-frame clones and lacks some. The sample has approximately 110,000 clones; about 88% are singletons. Sequenced material: peripheral blood. These receptors came from a woman in her 70s who had recovered from COVID-19. Both conserved end residues are part of each CDR3. A D gene is named only where the DNA matches it firmly. The size field is filled for only some rows; it gives once, few, many or a size class.

v_call: TRBV11-2
clone_size: few
d_call: .
j_call: TRBJ1-3
cdr3_aa: CASSLGTPLTKAGNTIYF
cdr3_nt: TGTGCCAGCAGCCTCGGGACACCTTTAACTAAGGCTGGAAACACCATATATTTT

v_call: TRBV7-2
clone_size: .
d_call: .
j_call: TRBJ2-1
cdr3_aa: CASSLARDLGGEQFF
cdr3_nt: TGTGCCAGCAGCTTAGCGAGGGACCTAGGGGGTGAGCAGTTCTTC

v_call: TRBV5-1
clone_size: .
d_call: TRBD2
j_call: TRBJ2-1
cdr3_aa: CASSPGTSGGEQFF
cdr3_nt: TGCGCCAGCAGCCCAGGGACTAGCGGGGGTGAGCAGTTCTTC

v_call: TRBV29-1
clone_size: .
d_call: .
j_call: TRBJ2-5
cdr3_aa: CSVEGTETQYF
cdr3_nt: TGCAGCGTTGAGGGCACAGAGACCCAGTACTTC

v_call: TRBV6-6
clone_size: once
d_call: .
j_call: TRBJ1-2
cdr3_aa: CASTLRDFNGYTF
cdr3_nt: TGTGCCAGCACTTTAAGGGACTTCAATGGCTACACCTTC

v_call: TRBV7-9
clone_size: .
d_call: TRBD1
j_call: TRBJ2-7
cdr3_aa: CASSERGQGFSYEQYF
cdr3_nt: TGTGCCAGCAGCGAGAGGGGACAGGGATTCTCCTACGAGCAGTACTTC

v_call: TRBV5-1
clone_size: .
d_call: .
j_call: TRBJ2-2
cdr3_aa: CASKYSATNTGELFF
cdr3_nt: TGCGCCAGCAAGTATAGTGCCACGAACACCGGGGAGCTGTTTTTT

v_call: TRBV9
clone_size: .
d_call: TRBD1
j_call: TRBJ1-5
cdr3_aa: CASSVTGGEGQPQHF
cdr3_nt: TGTGCCAGCAGCGTTACAGGGGGCGAGGGTCAGCCCCAGCATTTT

v_call: TRBV15
clone_size: .
d_call: .
j_call: TRBJ1-2
cdr3_aa: CATSRDLPTGYGYTF
cdr3_nt: TGTGCCACCAGCAGAGATCTTCCGACAGGCTATGGCTACACCTTC

v_call: TRBV18
clone_size: few
d_call: .
j_call: TRBJ1-1
cdr3_aa: CASSPQGLNTEAFF
cdr3_nt: TGTGCCAGCTCACCACAGGGGTTGAACACTGAAGCTTTCTTT

v_call: TRBV9
clone_size: .
d_call: TRBD1
j_call: TRBJ2-2
cdr3_aa: CASSLLQGGELFF
cdr3_nt: TGTGCCAGCAGCTTACTACAGGGGGGGGAGCTGTTTTTT

v_call: TRBV28
clone_size: few
d_call: TRBD2
j_call: TRBJ2-7
cdr3_aa: CASSRAGETYEQYF
cdr3_nt: TGTGCCAGCAGCCGAGCGGGAGAAACCTACGAGCAGTACTTC

v_call: TRBV20-1
clone_size: .
d_call: .
j_call: TRBJ2-1
cdr3_aa: CSAIYNEQFF
cdr3_nt: TGCAGTGCCATCTACAATGAGCAGTTCTTC

v_call: TRBV19
clone_size: .
d_call: TRBD2
j_call: TRBJ2-1
cdr3_aa: CASSMTSGRVANEQFF
cdr3_nt: TGTGCCAGTAGTATGACTAGCGGCCGAGTAGCCAATGAGCAGTTCTTC

v_call: TRBV21-1
clone_size: few
d_call: .
j_call: TRBJ2-5
cdr3_aa: CASSKGGGGLQETQYF
cdr3_nt: TGTGCCAGCAGCAAAGGAGGCGGGGGCCTCCAAGAGACCCAGTACTTC

v_call: TRBV6-5
clone_size: .
d_call: .
j_call: TRBJ1-4
cdr3_aa: CASTRVLTNEKLFF
cdr3_nt: TGTGCCAGCACGCGGGTATTAACTAATGAAAAACTGTTTTTT

v_call: TRBV25-1
clone_size: .
d_call: .
j_call: TRBJ2-7
cdr3_aa: CASQDRLSDEQYF
cdr3_nt: TGTGCCAGTCAAGACAGGTTGTCAGACGAGCAGTACTTC

v_call: TRBV5-1
clone_size: .
d_call: .
j_call: TRBJ2-5
cdr3_aa: CASRLWTAQETQYF
cdr3_nt: TGCGCCAGCCGACTCTGGACAGCACAAGAGACCCAGTACTTC

v_call: TRBV11-2
clone_size: once
d_call: .
j_call: TRBJ1-3
cdr3_aa: CASSSLFGTVEGGGNTIYF
cdr3_nt: TGTGCCAGCAGCTCCCTATTTGGGACCGTCGAGGGAGGTGGAAACACCATATATTTT

v_call: TRBV7-2
clone_size: .
d_call: TRBD2
j_call: TRBJ2-3
cdr3_aa: CASTLFGLAGADTQYF
cdr3_nt: TGTGCCAGCACCCTGTTTGGACTAGCGGGAGCAGATACGCAGTATTTT